The 2 T cell receptor beta chains below were found in one sample sequenced in a study of Graves' ophthalmopathy and Graves' hyperthyroidism. The TCR beta CDR3 regions underwent amplification from RNA transcripts. The first-round RT-PCR employed HTBI primers together with the Qiagen OneStep RT-PCR kit. A multiplex PCR was then performed as the second round. MiXCR was run by TCRdb on the multiplex PCR reads, yielding one entry per CDR3 protein. The sample contains hundreds of thousands of distinct CDR3 sequences, over 40% of which appear only once. Specimen: peripheral blood. The source of these receptors is an adult man with Graves' ophthalmopathy.

This clonotype was observed at least ten times. DNA of the CDR3: TGTGCCAGCAGCCCAGCTACAGGGGGAGACACTGAAGCTTTCTTT. This gives the protein CASSPATGGDTEAFF. This chain joins TRBV7-8 and TRBJ1-1; 8 bases are shared with TRBD1. The germline gives CDR1 SGHVS, CDR2 FQNEAQ. CDR3 length: 15 amino acids. V shed 5 bases and J 3 bases; nucleotides not matched to a gene: 8.

This clonotype was detected ten times or more. The V and J genes are TRBV5-1 and TRBJ2-7; D possibly corresponds to TRBD2 (5 bases). Germline assignment: CDR1 SGHRS and CDR2 YFSETQ. V shed 3 bases and J shed 3 bases, with 16 bases lying between them. CDR3 length: 15 amino acids. The CDR3: CASSSNPQADYEQYF. The DNA for the CDR3 is TGCGCCAGCAGCTCAAACCCGCAAGCGGACTACGAGCAGTACTTC.